Listed below are T cell receptor beta chains from one sample, sequenced in a study of response to subunit inactivated influenza vaccine. One entry per CDR3 protein results from TCRdb running MiXCR on the RT-PCR reads. The sample has roughly 650,000 distinct CDR3 sequences; 11% to 15% are singletons. The material was PBMCs from blood, obtained less than 15 days before vaccination. Receptor source: a man aged 50-59 years who received an inactivated influenza vaccine. Both conserved end residues are part of each CDR3. Fields, in order: clone size, J gene, V gene, CDR3 protein. Part of the rows lack a size; the others show once, few, many or a class for expanded clones.

clone size: few; J gene: TRBJ2-7; V gene: TRBV6-5; CDR3 protein: CASSYSGLADSYEQYF
clone size: many; J gene: TRBJ2-3; V gene: TRBV5-6; CDR3 protein: CASSPREAGGRDTQYF
clone size: .; J gene: TRBJ2-3; V gene: TRBV4-2; CDR3 protein: CASSPKGEGDTQYF
clone size: many; J gene: TRBJ2-4; V gene: TRBV4-2; CDR3 protein: CASSQGWTGLAKNIQYF
clone size: few; J gene: TRBJ1-5; V gene: TRBV28; CDR3 protein: CASSLGGGRQPQHF
clone size: few; J gene: TRBJ1-1; V gene: TRBV6-2/TRBV6-3; CDR3 protein: CASSYAAGLVTAFF
clone size: many; J gene: TRBJ1-5; V gene: TRBV20-1; CDR3 protein: CSASDRSGQPQHF
clone size: .; J gene: TRBJ2-2; V gene: TRBV5-1; CDR3 protein: CASSLGTASTGELFF
clone size: few; J gene: TRBJ2-1; V gene: TRBV13; CDR3 protein: CASSPPSGNSYNEQFF
clone size: few; J gene: TRBJ2-2; V gene: TRBV20-1; CDR3 protein: CSASGTFRNTGELFF
clone size: few; J gene: TRBJ1-2; V gene: TRBV5-1; CDR3 protein: CASSLEEGSYTF
clone size: .; J gene: TRBJ2-7; V gene: TRBV20-1; CDR3 protein: CSATPSWRAGRSYEQYF
clone size: few; J gene: TRBJ2-5; V gene: TRBV6-5; CDR3 protein: CASSYSGRSRETQYF
clone size: few; J gene: TRBJ1-3; V gene: TRBV27; CDR3 protein: CASSLQGNPGNTIYF
clone size: .; J gene: TRBJ2-5; V gene: TRBV11-2; CDR3 protein: CASSFGKGETQYF
clone size: many; J gene: TRBJ1-1; V gene: TRBV3-1; CDR3 protein: CASSSRNTEAFF
clone size: few; J gene: TRBJ1-2; V gene: TRBV10-3; CDR3 protein: CATSPLGQANYGYTF
clone size: few; J gene: TRBJ1-1; V gene: TRBV7-9; CDR3 protein: CASTRPGTEAFF